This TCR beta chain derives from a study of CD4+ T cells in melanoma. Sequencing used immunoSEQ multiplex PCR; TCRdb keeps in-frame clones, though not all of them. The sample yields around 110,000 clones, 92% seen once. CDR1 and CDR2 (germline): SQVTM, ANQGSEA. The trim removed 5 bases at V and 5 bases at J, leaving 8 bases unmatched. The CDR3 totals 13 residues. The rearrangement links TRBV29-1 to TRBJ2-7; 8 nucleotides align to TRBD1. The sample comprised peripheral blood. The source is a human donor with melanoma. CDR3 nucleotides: TGCAGCGTTACCGGGACAGGAAGCCACGAGCAGTACTTC. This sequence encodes CSVTGTGSHEQYF.